Given below is one T cell receptor (beta chain) in context. The antigen remains unidentified. The data were obtained in a study of T cells in Graves' hyperthyroidism and ophthalmopathy. It was RNA transcripts that yielded the amplified TCR beta CDR3 regions. HTBI primers were used for first-round RT-PCR of the TCR CDR3. TCRdb analysed the multiplex PCR reads with MiXCR anew, one entry per CDR3 protein. The table records 160,000 or so distinct CDR3 sequences, 9.4% of them present only once. CDR3 length: 16 amino acids. Germline values: CDR1 SGDLS, CDR2 YYNGEE. V shed 0 bases and J 6 bases; nucleotides not matched to a gene: 9. Study outcomes and limitations: Most expanded thyroid clonotypes above 0.001 recurred in blood. Ophthalmopathy could be told apart from stable hyperthyroidism with a 13 V-J model. The model made its ophthalmopathy prediction, and onset followed a median approximately six months later.

Sequencing used blood. The source of this sequence is a woman between 18 and 30 years old with Graves' hyperthyroidism that later progressed to Graves' ophthalmopathy. V gene TRBV9 combines with J gene TRBJ2-1, with 7 bases that match TRBD2. CDR3 region: CASSVDLASGCNEQFF. In nucleotides, the CDR3 is TGTGCCAGCAGCGTAGACCTGGCTAGCGGCTGCAATGAGCAGTTCTTC.